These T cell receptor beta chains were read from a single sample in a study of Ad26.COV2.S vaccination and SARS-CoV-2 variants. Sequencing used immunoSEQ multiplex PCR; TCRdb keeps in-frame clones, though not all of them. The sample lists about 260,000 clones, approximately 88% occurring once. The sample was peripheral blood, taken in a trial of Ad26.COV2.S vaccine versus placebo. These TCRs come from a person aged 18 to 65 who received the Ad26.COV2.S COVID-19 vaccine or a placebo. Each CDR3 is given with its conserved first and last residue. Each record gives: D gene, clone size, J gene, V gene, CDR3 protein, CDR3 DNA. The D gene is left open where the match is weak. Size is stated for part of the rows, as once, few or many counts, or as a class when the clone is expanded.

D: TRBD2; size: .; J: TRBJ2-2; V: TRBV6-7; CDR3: CASSYSDRWRVAGVPGELFF; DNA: TGTGCCAGCAGTTACTCGGACAGGTGGCGGGTAGCGGGAGTCCCCGGGGAGCTGTTTTTT
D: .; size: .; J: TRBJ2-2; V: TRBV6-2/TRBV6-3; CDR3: CASSYVPGGHTGELFF; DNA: TGTGCCAGCAGTTACGTACCCGGGGGACACACCGGGGAGCTGTTTTTT
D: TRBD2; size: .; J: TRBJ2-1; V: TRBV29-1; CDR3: CSAREGLGEQFF; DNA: TGCAGCGCCCGGGAGGGCCTAGGTGAGCAGTTCTTC
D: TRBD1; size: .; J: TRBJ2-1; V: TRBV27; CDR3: CASSLSRGREFF; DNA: TGTGCCAGCAGTTTATCCAGGGGGCGGGAGTTCTTC
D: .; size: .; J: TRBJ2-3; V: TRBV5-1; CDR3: CASSLNSGFSDTQYF; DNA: TGCGCCAGCAGCTTGAACTCAGGGTTCTCGGATACGCAGTATTTT
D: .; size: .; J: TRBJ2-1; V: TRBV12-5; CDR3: CASGLQGNEQFF; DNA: TGTGCTAGTGGTTTACAGGGTAATGAGCAGTTCTTC
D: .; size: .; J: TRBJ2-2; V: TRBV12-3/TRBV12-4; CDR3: CASNMQVTGELFF; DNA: TGTGCCAGCAACATGCAAGTCACCGGGGAGCTGTTTTTT
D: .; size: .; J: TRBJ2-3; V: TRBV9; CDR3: CASSPRRGTDTQYF; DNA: TGTGCCAGCAGCCCCCGGCGGGGCACAGATACGCAGTATTTT
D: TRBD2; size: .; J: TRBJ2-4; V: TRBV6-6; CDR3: CASSYPGRVNIQYF; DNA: TGTGCCAGCAGTTACCCAGGGAGGGTTAACATTCAGTACTTC
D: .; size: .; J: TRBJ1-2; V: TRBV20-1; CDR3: CSARPGIYTF; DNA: TGCAGTGCTAGACCAGGGATCTACACCTTC
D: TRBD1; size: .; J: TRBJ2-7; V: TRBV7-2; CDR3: CASSPSPGQGAEQYF; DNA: TGTGCCAGCAGCCCATCGCCCGGACAGGGGGCCGAGCAGTACTTC
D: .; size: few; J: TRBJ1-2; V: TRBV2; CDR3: CASSGHLGSYGYTF; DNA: TGTGCCAGCAGTGGTCACCTGGGTAGCTATGGCTACACCTTC
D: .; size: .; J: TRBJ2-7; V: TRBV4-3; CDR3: CASSQDTAGRYEQYF; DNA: TGCGCCAGCAGCCAAGATACAGCGGGCAGATACGAGCAGTACTTC
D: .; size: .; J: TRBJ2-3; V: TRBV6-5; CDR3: CASSRDSTDTQYF; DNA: TGTGCCAGCAGCCGGGACTCTACAGATACGCAGTATTTT
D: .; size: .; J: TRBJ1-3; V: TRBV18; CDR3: CASSPMDGAGNTIYF; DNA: TGTGCCAGCTCACCAATGGACGGGGCTGGAAACACCATATATTTT
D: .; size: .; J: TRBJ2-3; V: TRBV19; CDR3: CASSIEGPTDTQYF; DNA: TGTGCCAGTAGTATTGAGGGACCCACAGATACGCAGTATTTT
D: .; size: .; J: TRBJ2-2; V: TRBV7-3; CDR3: CASREDGELFF; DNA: TGTGCCAGCAGGGAGGACGGGGAGCTGTTTTTT
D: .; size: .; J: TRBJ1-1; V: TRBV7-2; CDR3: CASSLYLVGTEAFF; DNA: TGTGCCAGCAGCTTATACCTAGTCGGCACTGAAGCTTTCTTT
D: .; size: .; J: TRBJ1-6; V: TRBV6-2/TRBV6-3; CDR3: CASSYEAGLESPLHF; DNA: TGTGCCAGCAGTTACGAAGCAGGGCTCGAATCACCCCTCCACTTT
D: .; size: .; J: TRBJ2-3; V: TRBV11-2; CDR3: CASSLGRGATDTQYF; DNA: TGTGCCAGCAGCTTAGGTAGGGGAGCCACAGATACGCAGTATTTT
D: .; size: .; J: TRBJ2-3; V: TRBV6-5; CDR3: CASTASANTDTQYF; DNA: TGTGCCAGCACGGCTAGCGCGAACACAGATACGCAGTATTTT
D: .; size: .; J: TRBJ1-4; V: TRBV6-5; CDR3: CASSYGQGREKLFF; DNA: TGTGCCAGCAGTTACGGGCAGGGTCGAGAAAAACTGTTTTTT
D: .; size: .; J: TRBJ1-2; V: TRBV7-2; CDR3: CASSLPRNYGYTF; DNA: TGTGCCAGCAGCTTACCGAGGAACTATGGCTACACCTTC
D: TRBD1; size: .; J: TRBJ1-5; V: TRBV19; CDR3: CASSPRDRGMSNQPQHF; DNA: TGTGCCAGTAGTCCCCGGGACAGGGGTATGAGCAATCAGCCCCAGCATTTT
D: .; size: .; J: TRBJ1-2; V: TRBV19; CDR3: CASSIDREGEQFYGYTF; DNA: TGTGCCAGTAGTATAGATCGGGAGGGGGAACAATTCTATGGCTACACCTTC
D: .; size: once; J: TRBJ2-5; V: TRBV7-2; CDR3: CASSLMGSGKETQYF; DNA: TGTGCCAGCAGCTTAATGGGGTCAGGGAAGGAGACCCAGTACTTC
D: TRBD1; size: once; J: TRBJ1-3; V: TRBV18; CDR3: CASSPTSGTVGNTIYF; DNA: TGTGCCAGCTCACCTACCTCCGGGACAGTCGGCAACACCATATATTTT
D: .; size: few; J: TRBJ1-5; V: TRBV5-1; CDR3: CASSFRQGNQPQHF; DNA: TGCGCCAGCAGCTTCCGACAGGGCAATCAGCCCCAGCATTTT
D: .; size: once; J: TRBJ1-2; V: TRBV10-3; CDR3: CAISERDLRENGYTF; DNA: TGTGCCATCAGTGAAAGGGACCTTCGTGAAAATGGCTACACCTTC
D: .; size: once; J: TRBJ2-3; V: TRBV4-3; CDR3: CASSQDQMRADTQYF; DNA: TGCGCCAGCAGCCAAGATCAAATGCGGGCAGATACGCAGTATTTT
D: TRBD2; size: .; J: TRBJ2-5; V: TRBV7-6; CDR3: CASSLAVGRGTQYF; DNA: TGTGCCAGCAGCTTAGCGGTCGGGAGGGGGACCCAGTACTTC
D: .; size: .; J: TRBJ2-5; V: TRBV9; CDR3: CASSVDSGLGETQYF; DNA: TGTGCCAGCAGCGTAGATTCGGGGCTTGGGGAGACCCAGTACTTC
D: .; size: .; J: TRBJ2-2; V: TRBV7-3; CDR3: CASSLGGKGGELFF; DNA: TGTGCCAGCAGCTTAGGAGGCAAGGGCGGGGAGCTGTTTTTT
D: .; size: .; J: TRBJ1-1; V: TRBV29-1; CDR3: CSSTRGNAEAFF; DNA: TGCAGCTCTACCAGGGGCAACGCTGAAGCTTTCTTT
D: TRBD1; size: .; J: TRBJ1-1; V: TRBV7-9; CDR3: CASSQGDREAFF; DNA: TGTGCCAGCAGCCAAGGGGACAGGGAAGCTTTCTTT